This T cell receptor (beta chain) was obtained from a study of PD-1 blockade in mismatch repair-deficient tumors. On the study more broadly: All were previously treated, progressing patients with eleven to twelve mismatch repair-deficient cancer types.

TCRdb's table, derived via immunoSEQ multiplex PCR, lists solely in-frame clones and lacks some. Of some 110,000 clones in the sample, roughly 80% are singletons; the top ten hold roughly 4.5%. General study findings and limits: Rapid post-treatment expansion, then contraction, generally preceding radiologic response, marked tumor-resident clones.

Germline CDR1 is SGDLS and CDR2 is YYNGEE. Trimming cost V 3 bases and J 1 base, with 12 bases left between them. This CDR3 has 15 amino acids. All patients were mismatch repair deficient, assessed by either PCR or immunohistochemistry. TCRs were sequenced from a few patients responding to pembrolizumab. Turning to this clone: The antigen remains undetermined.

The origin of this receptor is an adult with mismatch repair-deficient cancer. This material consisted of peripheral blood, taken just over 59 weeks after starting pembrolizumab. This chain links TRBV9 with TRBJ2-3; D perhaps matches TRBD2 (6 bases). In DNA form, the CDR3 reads TGTGCCAGCAGCGAGAATAGCGGAGGCACAGATACGCAGTATTTT. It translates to CASSENSGGTDTQYF.